The 16 T cell receptor beta chains below all came from one sample that was sequenced in a study of cytomegalovirus exposure and HLA in healthy donors. PCR was performed using 60 Vbeta and 13 Jbeta primers. The data were produced by immunoSEQ multiplex PCR, yet TCRdb's version contains in-frame clones alone and is incomplete. The sample holds about 140,000 clones. The source material was PBMCs. These receptors came from a man between 40 and 49 years old in good health and CMV-seronegative.

The rearrangement uses TRBV19 and TRBJ1-5; 7 bases fit TRBD1. CDR3 length: 15 residues. Germline V gene sequence: CDR1 LNHDA, CDR2 SQIVND (reference sequence). V shed 4 bases, J shed 3 bases, and the junction held 6 bases outside the gene matches. The CDR3 DNA reads TGTGCCAGTAGTACACAGGGGTCCGCCAATCAGCCCCAGCATTTT. Residues: CASSTQGSANQPQHF.

CDR3 bases: TGTGCCAGCAGACCAACAGGGATGGGGACCGGGGAGCTGTTTTTT. Translating it yields CASRPTGMGTGELFF. The rearrangement joins TRBV7-3 to TRBJ2-2; D might be TRBD1 (6 bases). Germline V lookup: CDR1 SGHTA, CDR2 FQGTGA. The CDR3 loop spans 15 amino acids. Trimming removed 6 bases from V and 5 bases from J, with 16 bases in between. Combining the CDR3 with reference TRBV7-3 and TRBJ2-2 gives the whole variable domain GAGVSQTPSNKVTEKGKYVELRCDPISGHTALYWYRQSLGQGPEFLIYFQGTGAADDSGLPNDRFFAVRPEGSVSTLKIQRTERGDSAVYLCASRPTGMGTGELFFGEGSRLTVL.

The V and J genes are TRBV6-1 and TRBJ1-5; D remains unclear. Trimming took off 0 bases at V and 7 bases at J, with 10 bases between the two ends. Germline-derived CDR1 and CDR2 are MNHNS and SASEGT. This CDR3 region has 14 residues. The CDR3 region is CASSEAPRTQPQHF. CDR3 nucleotide sequence: TGTGCCAGCAGTGAAGCGCCCAGAACCCAGCCCCAGCATTTT.

J is TRBJ2-3 and V is TRBV28, with 9 bases identical to TRBD2. The CDR3 has 14 amino acids. Germline assignment: CDR1 MDHEN and CDR2 SYDVKM. With 6 bases clipped from V and 4 bases from J, the junction kept 5 bases outside the gene matches. The CDR3 reads CASSSSGVADTQYF. CDR3 DNA: TGTGCCAGCAGCTCTAGCGGGGTAGCAGATACGCAGTATTTT.

The J gene is TRBJ2-3, the V gene TRBV11-2; D may be TRBD1 (6 bases). V lost 7 bases and J lost 2, with 10 bases in between. The germline gives CDR1 SGHAT, CDR2 FQNNGV. The CDR3 has 13 amino acids. CDR3 loop: CASMAGDTDTQYF. The CDR3, as DNA: TGTGCCAGCATGGCAGGGGACACAGATACGCAGTATTTT.

The gene calls are TRBV5-1 and TRBJ2-7; 8 nucleotides match TRBD1. Germline CDR1 and CDR2: SGHRS and YFSETQ. V was pared by 3 bases and J by 6 bases, with 14 bases of the junction left unmatched. This CDR3 has 16 residues. CDR3 protein: CASSSEGQAINSEQYF. In DNA form, the CDR3 reads TGCGCCAGCAGCTCCGAGGGACAGGCGATCAACAGCGAGCAGTACTTC.

The rearrangement uses TRBV15 and TRBJ1-2; D is possibly TRBD1 (6 bases). This CDR3 has 14 amino acids. The germline gives CDR1 LNHNV, CDR2 YYDKDF (reference sequence). V lost 0 bases and J 4 bases, leaving 9 bases between the germline ends. CDR3: CATSRDEDSYGYTF. The CDR3 DNA follows: TGTGCCACCAGCAGAGATGAGGACAGCTATGGCTACACCTTC.

V usage is TRBV6-5 and J usage is TRBJ1-1; 7 bases fit TRBD1. V gave up 4 bases and J gave up 3 bases; unmatched junction bases: 5. CDR1 MNHEY and CDR2 SVGAGI come from the germline V gene. The CDR3 has 14 amino acids. CDR3 coding DNA: TGTGCCAGCAGTTCGGCAGGGGGATACACTGAAGCTTTCTTT. Translated, it gives CASSSAGGYTEAFF.

The J gene is TRBJ2-7, the V gene TRBV20-1; D is uncertain. From germline, CDR1 is DFQATT and CDR2 SNEGSKA (reference sequence). There are 11 residues in the CDR3. With 4 bases removed from V and 1 base from J, the gap between germline ends came to 5 bases. Here the CDR3 DNA reads TGCAGTGCTACCCCGTCCTACGAGCAGTACTTC. Its translation: CSATPSYEQYF.

This chain joins TRBV6-4 and TRBJ2-7, with a weak D call TRBD1 (6 bases). The ends were cut back, 1 base at V and 3 bases at J, with 16 bases in the middle. Per germline, CDR1 MRHNA and CDR2 SNTAGT. The CDR3 is 16 residues long. The CDR3 spells CASSDLRTALDYEQYF. Here the CDR3 DNA reads TGTGCCAGCAGTGACTTACGGACAGCCCTTGACTACGAGCAGTACTTC.

The rearrangement links TRBV6-5 to TRBJ1-5; D unclear. V lost 7 bases to trimming and J lost 1 base, with 14 bases between them. CDR1 MNHEY and CDR2 SVGAGI come from the germline V gene. The CDR3 runs 15 residues. The CDR3, as DNA: TGTGCCAGCAAACGGGAAAGATCGAGCAATCAGCCCCAGCATTTT. As protein: CASKRERSSNQPQHF.

V and J are TRBV29-1 and TRBJ1-1, with 7 bases lining up with TRBD1. Germline CDR1 SQVTM, CDR2 ANQGSEA. The CDR3 contains 13 residues. V gave up 7 bases and J gave up 4 bases; unmatched junction bases: 9. The CDR3 here is CSAQGSGGTEAFF. CDR3 bases: TGCAGCGCCCAGGGGTCAGGGGGCACTGAAGCTTTCTTT.

The rearrangement uses TRBV6-5 and TRBJ1-1; D is possibly TRBD1 (5 bases). Trimming removed 1 base from V and 8 bases from J, with 8 bases in between. Looked up from germline, CDR1 is MNHEY and CDR2 is SVGAGI. The CDR3 sequence is 12 residues long. Written as DNA, the CDR3 is TGTGCCAGCAGTTACTGGTCAGGGGAAGCTTTCTTT. It specifies CASSYWSGEAFF.

The V call is TRBV29-1, the J call TRBJ1-1, with TRBD1 matching over 8 bases. V trimming: 8 bases; J trimming: 8 bases; junction bases outside the gene matches: 7. Germline CDR1 and CDR2: SQVTM and ANQGSEA. The length of the CDR3 is 11 residues. The CDR3 spells CSYGQGQEAFF. The CDR3 DNA reads TGCAGCTACGGACAGGGCCAAGAAGCTTTCTTT.

The V call is TRBV6-1, the J call TRBJ1-1, with unresolved D. The CDR3 is 13 amino acids. Looked up from germline, CDR1 is MNHNS and CDR2 is SASEGT. V lost 2 bases and J lost 3, with 7 bases in between. CDR3 DNA sequence: TGTGCCAGCAGTGAATCCCTTGACACTGAAGCTTTCTTT. It encodes CASSESLDTEAFF.

The chain carries TRBV5-4 and TRBJ2-2; 9 nucleotides agree with TRBD1. CDR1 and CDR2 (germline): SGHNT, YYREEE (reference sequence). V trimming: 4 bases; J trimming: 1 base; junction bases outside the gene matches: 5. This CDR3 has 16 amino acids. CDR3: CASSIRDRVNTGELFF. Written as DNA, the CDR3 is TGTGCCAGCAGCATCCGGGACAGGGTGAACACCGGGGAGCTGTTTTTT.